The clone carrying this TCR beta chain was detected only a few times. The CDR3 is made up of 14 amino acids. V was pared by 0 bases and J by 6 bases, with 2 bases of the junction left unmatched. Germline V lookup: CDR1 SGHAT, CDR2 FQNNGV. This entry is derived from a study of T cells after yellow fever vaccination. One entry per CDR3 protein, called by TCRdb with MiXCR from the 5' RACE reads. The sample lists about 500,000 distinct CDR3 sequences; about 17% were seen once. The starting material was PBMCs, obtained about 5 days after the first yellow fever vaccination. The source is a man aged 18 to 29 who received the YFV17D yellow fever vaccine. The chain joins TRBV11-2 to TRBJ2-1; 7 bases fit TRBD2. The CDR3 here is CASSLEPGGNEQFF. The CDR3 region has the DNA TGTGCCAGCAGCTTAGAGCCGGGGGGCAATGAGCAGTTCTTC.